Following are 24 T cell receptor beta chains from one sample sequenced in a study of monozygotic twins with inflammatory bowel disease. Using the 5' RACE reads, TCRdb records one entry per CDR3 protein without DNA. The sample holds about 160,000 distinct CDR3 sequences. What was sequenced was blood. The source is a human donor with ulcerative colitis or Crohn's disease, or a healthy co-twin of an affected twin (not recorded which).

The V and J genes are TRBV7-6 and TRBJ2-3; without DNA, the TCRdb call of TRBD2 cannot be checked. Germline lookup yields CDR1 SGHVS and CDR2 FNYEAQ. The CDR3 spans 14 residues. The CDR3 sequence: CASSTTGLVSAQYF.

The chain joins TRBV20-1 to TRBJ2-5; TCRdb's D call of TRBD1 is untestable without DNA. CDR3 length: 13 amino acids. Per the germline V gene, CDR1 is DFQATT and CDR2 is SNEGSKA (reference sequence). The CDR3 is CSARERGRETQYF.

This chain connects TRBV10-3 to TRBJ2-1. Germline CDR1 is ENHRY and CDR2 is SYGVKD. CDR3 size: 14 residues. The chain's CDR3 is CAISGVGYYNEQFF.

V is TRBV3-1 and J is TRBJ2-1. The CDR3 contains 16 residues. The germline gives CDR1 LGHDT, CDR2 YNNKEL (reference sequence). The CDR3 here is CASSLLTSGLRNEQFF.

The rearrangement uses TRBV15 and TRBJ1-6; as DNA is missing, the TRBD1 call by TCRdb cannot be tested. This CDR3 contains 15 residues. Germline V CDR1 and CDR2: LNHNV, YYDKDF (reference sequence). CDR3: CATSRTGTGNSPLHF.

This chain connects TRBV7-2 to TRBJ2-5. Germline V gene data show CDR1 as SGHTA and CDR2 as FQGNSA. The CDR3 extends over 14 amino acids. CDR3 in amino acids: CASSLGGFQETQYF.

The gene calls are TRBV7-3 and TRBJ2-7; TCRdb designates TRBD1, a call that cannot be tested without DNA. The CDR3 runs 16 residues. Germline V gene lookup returns CDR1 SGHTA and CDR2 FQGTGA. This CDR3 reads CASSLGGGTGVDEQYF.

The chain recombines TRBV29-1 with TRBJ2-3. This CDR3 region has 15 residues. Per the germline V gene, CDR1 is SQVTM and CDR2 is ANQGSEA. CDR3 sequence: CSVEGGSPRTDTQYF.

The chain is built from TRBV10-3 and TRBJ2-7. CDR3 size: 14 residues. Per germline, CDR1 ENHRY and CDR2 SYGVKD. CDR3 loop: CAIRADWSIHEQYF.

CDR3: CASRKIGQGRSGANVLTF. V and J are TRBV28 and TRBJ2-6; TCRdb names TRBD1, which stays unverified in the absence of DNA. Germline CDR1 reads MDHEN; CDR2 reads SYDVKM. CDR3 size: 18 residues.

This chain's CDR3 is CASSQEEQQETQYF. This sequence joins TRBV4-3 and TRBJ2-5. Per the germline V gene, CDR1 is LGHNA and CDR2 is YSLEER. The length of the CDR3 is 14 residues.

V gene TRBV7-2 combines with J gene TRBJ1-2. The CDR3 is 16 amino acids. Germline-derived CDR1 and CDR2 are SGHTA and FQGNSA. The chain's CDR3 is CASSLGGASVGYGYTF.

The chain links TRBV12-3 or TRBV12-4 to TRBJ1-5; TCRdb picks TRBD1, but there is no DNA to check that call. This CDR3 comprises 16 residues. CDR3 sequence reads: CASSPRGGSGNQPQHF.

The CDR3: CASSRGTGNVCHEQYF. The chain has TRBV23-1 and TRBJ2-7; TCRdb reports TRBD1, a call that lacks DNA to check it against. TRBV23-1 is an ORF; its function is uncertain. This CDR3 has 16 amino acids.

V gene TRBV20-1 combines with J gene TRBJ1-2; with no DNA, the TCRdb D assignment of TRBD1 cannot be verified. Germline V gives CDR1 DFQATT, CDR2 SNEGSKA (reference sequence). This CDR3 has 17 residues. This CDR3 is CSARAGSGGNPNYGYTF.

The CDR3 here is CSAMGQGSNLETQYF. V and J are TRBV20-1 and TRBJ2-5; TCRdb indicates TRBD1, and absent DNA this call remains unverified. Germline V gene data show CDR1 as DFQATT and CDR2 as SNEGSKA (reference sequence). The length of the CDR3 is 15 residues.

This chain joins TRBV7-6 and TRBJ2-1; the TCRdb D gene call, TRBD2, has no DNA to confirm it. In germline, CDR1 is SGHVS, CDR2 FNYEAQ. The CDR3 is 15 amino acids. The CDR3: CASSYSGTNREEQFF.

The chain recombines TRBV21-1 with TRBJ2-5; TCRdb's D call of TRBD2 is untestable without DNA. TRBV21-1 is flagged as a pseudogene. This CDR3 comprises 15 residues. CDR3 sequence: CAKTVPSGRGKTQYF.

The chain joins TRBV10-3 to TRBJ2-2; lacking DNA, the TRBD2 call made by TCRdb goes unchecked. The CDR3 runs 17 residues. The germline V gene encodes CDR1 ENHRY and CDR2 SYGVKD. CDR3 region: CAISVNPGPVPAGELFF.

The genes are TRBV5-1 and TRBJ2-5; the D call of TRBD1 rests on TCRdb alone, since no DNA is present to check it. CDR1 SGHRS and CDR2 YFSETQ come from the germline V gene. The CDR3 totals 13 residues. The CDR3 reads CASSRDNQETQYF. Supplemented by reference TRBV5-1 and TRBJ2-5, the full variable domain reads KAGVTQTPRYLIKTRGQQVTLSCSPISGHRSVSWYQQTPGQGLQFLFEYFSETQRNKGNFPGRFSGRQFSNSRSEMNVSTLELGDSALYLCASSRDNQETQYFGPGTRLLVL.

V and J are TRBV9 and TRBJ2-5. There are 13 residues in the CDR3. The germline gives CDR1 SGDLS, CDR2 YYNGEE. CDR3 amino acids: CASSVDKSKTQYF.

The chain uses TRBV5-1 and TRBJ2-2. This CDR3 is 14 amino acids long. CDR1 is SGHRS, CDR2 YFSETQ, per germline. The CDR3 spells CASSLGGSTGELFF.

This chain links TRBV5-1 with TRBJ2-4. The germline CDR1 and CDR2 sequences are SGHRS and YFSETQ. The CDR3 spans 11 residues. CDR3 loop: CASRNDNWWYF.

This rearrangement joins TRBV29-1 to TRBJ2-2; there is no DNA to check the TCRdb D call of TRBD1. The germline V gene encodes CDR1 SQVTM and CDR2 ANQGSEA. The CDR3 has 13 amino acids. Here the CDR3 reads CSVDTGGSGELFF.